This T cell receptor (beta chain) was identified in a study of T cell clusters in autoimmune cytopenias. TRB amplification used approximately 250 ng of peripheral blood genomic DNA. The CDR3 loop spans 15 amino acids. Germline-derived CDR1 and CDR2 are KGHSH and LQKENI. TRB was amplified by touch-down multiplex PCR, primer pools A and B combined. TCRdb processed the multiplex PCR reads again and assigns one entry to each CDR3 protein, with no DNA. The sample includes 5,500 to 6,500 distinct CDR3 sequences. The data also belong to a second study, concerning T cell repertoires in aging, cancer and after chemotherapy. That source adds: Over several months to years, re-sampled healthy donor repertoires clearly shared clones. In healthy donors, age-related TCR diversity loss mainly reflected lost richness. Across the chemotherapy interval, each cancer cohort showed higher median generation probability, suggesting thymic rebound. Immunological memory after chemotherapy cannot be judged from the repertoire data.

The V gene is TRBV18, the J gene TRBJ2-5; TCRdb indicates TRBD1, and absent DNA this call remains unverified. The sequenced sample consisted of peripheral blood. The TCR sequence derives from a human donor in good health. The CDR3: CASSQTPPGLETQYF.